The sample holds one count of the clone carrying this T cell receptor (beta chain). The antigen remains undetermined. Germline V gene lookup returns CDR1 SGHRS and CDR2 YFSETQ. The V and J ends lost 0 bases and 5 bases respectively, with 17 bases between them. This CDR3 comprises 16 residues. It was autoimmune disease history or systemic immunosuppression that excluded patients. The data were obtained in a study of OX40 agonist ivuxolimab in advanced cancers. About the study: An agonistic human IgG2 monoclonal antibody against OX40 (CD134) was given.

Study findings and constraints: Among T cells, CD8+ cells averaged more expanded clones than CD4+ cells.

Some clones are missing from TCRdb's copy, which holds only in-frame ones; the method was immunoSEQ multiplex PCR. The table lists about 35,000 clones, under 85% of them singletons. The sequences come from CD4+ or CD8+ T cells sorted from blood, collected in a trial of the OX40 agonist ivuxolimab. The chain uses TRBV5-1 and TRBJ1-1, with D tentatively TRBD1 (6 bases). The TCR was taken from an adult with an advanced solid tumor such as melanoma, head and neck, liver or kidney cancer. CDR3: CASSLEPGRRGTEAFF. The CDR3 region has the DNA TGCGCCAGCAGCTTGGAACCTGGACGGAGGGGGACTGAAGCTTTCTTT.